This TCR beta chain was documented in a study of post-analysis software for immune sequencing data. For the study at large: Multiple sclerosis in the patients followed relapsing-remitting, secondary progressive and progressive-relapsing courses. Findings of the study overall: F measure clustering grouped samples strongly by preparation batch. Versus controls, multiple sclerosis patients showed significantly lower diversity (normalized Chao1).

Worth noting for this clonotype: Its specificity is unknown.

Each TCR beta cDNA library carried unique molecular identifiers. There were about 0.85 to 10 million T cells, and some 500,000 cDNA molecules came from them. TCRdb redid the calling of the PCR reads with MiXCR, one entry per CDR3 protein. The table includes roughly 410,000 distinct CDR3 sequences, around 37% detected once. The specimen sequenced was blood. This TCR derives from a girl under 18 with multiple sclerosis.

The chain's CDR3 is CASSLLRWNMNTEAFF. The CDR3 DNA sequence: TGTGCCAGCAGCTTACTACGGTGGAATATGAACACTGAAGCTTTCTTT. This chain connects TRBV7-2 to TRBJ1-1; D uncertain. Per germline, CDR1 SGHTA and CDR2 FQGNSA. V was clipped by 2 bases and J by 0 bases, with 13 bases between them. CDR3 length: 16 residues.